The following is a TCR beta chain sequence with its context. This clonotype was seen more than once but under ten times. It has no known antigen specificity. Base-call qualities are not available, and no considerably larger clone is one nucleotide away. Blood RNA was extracted from unsorted whole blood with TRIzol reagent; germline DNA came from the DNeasy Blood & Tissue kit. At the time of sampling, the patients were treatment-naive and had chronic HBV infection. Before surgery, roughly 3.7 milliliters of peripheral blood were collected into K2EDTA tubes. This entry belongs to a study of tumor-infiltrating lymphocytes in primary liver carcinoma (dated by TCRdb to about 2017). Turning to the overall study: Roughly five patients with histopathologically diagnosed primary liver carcinoma underwent surgical resection in China between November 2015 and 2016. Technical replicate repertoires showed high reproducibility, with mean shared-clone rates around 0.9 and correlation coefficients above 0.95. TCRbeta repertoire sequencing covered about 35 specimens from 5 patients: 25 or so tumor regions, 5 adjacent noncancerous liver tissues and 5 peripheral blood samples. Hepatocellular carcinoma (four) or combined HCC and intrahepatic cholangiocarcinoma (one) was present in the five patients, who were three men and two women aged 30 to 69 years. Each sample produced about 3.5 to 8 million productive TCRbeta reads, and read depth showed no significant difference between tissue types. The tumors of the five patients were staged as T1-T3 N0M0, with maximum diameters ranging from 4.2 to 10 cm. TCRbeta repertoire sequencing, expression microarrays and whole-exome sequencing were combined in the study across five regions of each liver tumor, with adjacent normal tissue and blood also included.

Broad study findings and their caveats: The study included only four to six patients, and the authors note findings should be validated in a larger study. The top 250 clones accounted for a significantly greater share of the repertoire in tumors than in blood (p = 0.039). Repertoire overlap was higher between tumor regions (mean about 36%) than tumor-adjacent (17%) or tumor-blood (14%) pairs, consistent with antigen-driven expansion. Only the TCR beta chain was sequenced, so true repertoire diversity is likely underestimated because unpaired alpha chains were not captured. Because the samples were bulk and unsorted, CD4+ and CD8+ T cell repertoires could not be compared.

Looking up the germline V gene (reference sequence) yields CDR1 SEHNR and CDR2 FQNEAQ. The CDR3, cysteine through phenylalanine, is 21 amino acids long. The entry retains the CDR3 DNA only, 63 bases that are in frame from base 1. V and J are trimmed by 0 bases and 5 bases, and the gene matches miss 17 bases of the junction. TCRbeta-specific cDNA was reverse-transcribed from 500 ng total RNA using a constant-region primer and ProtoScript II reverse transcriptase. The TCRbeta libraries were prepared through three rounds of nested multiplex PCR following a slightly modified ARM-PCR procedure. Each of the first two PCR rounds ran for 9 to 10 cycles using multiplex TRBV1-TRBV30 forward primers together with a Cbeta reverse primer. A final 25-cycle PCR with Deep VentR polymerase added sample barcodes and Illumina adapters. Amplicons of 200-500 bp were gel-purified with a QIAquick gel extraction kit before sequencing. The TCRbeta amplicons were sequenced with 250-bp paired-end reads on an Illumina HiSeq 2500. As for how the authors treated the data: To recover full CDR3 sequences, reads were quality-trimmed using Trimmomatic v0.33 and paired reads were then merged using FLASH v1.2.11. V, D and J germline segments were assigned to the rearranged TCRbeta sequences by MiGEC v1.2.1b. Clonotype statistics, along with Shannon-Wiener diversity indices, were calculated using VDJtools v1.0.0. To reduce sampling bias, subsequent analyses other than the diversity analysis used only the 250 most abundant clonotypes in each sample. TCRdb reprocessing: public reads trimmed at Q25 with fastp, clones called with MiXCR, in-frame beta chains kept. Every entry covers one CDR3 protein and lists the most common genes and DNA from its rows. TCRdb's processing, not the study's, gives the V and J calls here. This sample lists 330,000 or so distinct CDR3 sequences; around 60% were detected once. About 6.1% of the sample is held by the ten biggest clonotypes.

The source of this sequence is a man between 35 and 55 years old with primary liver carcinoma and hepatitis B virus infection. The chain is made from TRBV7-9 and TRBJ2-3, with 13 bases matching TRBD2. The sample comprised peripheral blood. The DNA sequence is given as TGTGCCAGCAGCTTAGCGCCTCCCCCCGGGACTAGCGGGAAGATGGGAGATACGCAGTATTTT. It codes for CASSLAPPPGTSGKMGDTQYF.